A selection of T cell receptor beta chains follows, all from one sample in a study of blood T cell repertoires in COVID-19. Some clones are missing from TCRdb's copy, which holds only in-frame ones; the method was immunoSEQ multiplex PCR. The table records about 170,000 clones, more than 75% of them present only once. The sequencing sample was made of peripheral blood. The receptors were gathered from a man between 45 and 60 years old who had recovered from COVID-19. Both conserved end residues are part of each CDR3. The D gene is left open where the match is weak. Clone size appears in some rows only: once, few, many, or a class for an expanded clone.

V gene,clone size,D gene,J gene,CDR3 protein,CDR3 DNA
TRBV27,once,TRBD2,TRBJ2-7,CASNPSGVRSYEQYF,TGTGCCAGCAACCCCAGCGGGGTCCGATCCTACGAGCAGTACTTC
TRBV7-2,.,.,TRBJ1-3,CASSLGHGGTSGNTIYF,TGTGCCAGCAGCTTAGGGCACGGGGGAACCTCTGGAAACACCATATATTTT
TRBV30,.,.,TRBJ1-1,CAWSSGSNTEAFF,TGTGCCTGGAGTTCAGGATCGAACACTGAAGCTTTCTTT
TRBV29-1,.,TRBD1,TRBJ1-2,CSVALGGQGYGYTF,TGCAGCGTTGCTCTCGGTGGACAGGGCTATGGCTACACCTTC
TRBV19,.,.,TRBJ1-5,CASRTDGSNQPQHF,TGTGCCAGTCGGACTGATGGAAGCAATCAGCCCCAGCATTTT
TRBV27,.,TRBD1,TRBJ1-2,CASSLSGTGLYGYTF,TGTGCCAGCAGTTTATCAGGGACAGGGTTGTATGGCTACACCTTC
TRBV5-5,.,.,TRBJ1-1,CASSLLAVEAFF,TGTGCCAGCAGCTTGTTGGCAGTCGAAGCTTTCTTT
TRBV7-2,.,.,TRBJ2-5,CASSSSQGNQETQYF,TGTGCCAGCAGCTCCTCACAGGGAAACCAAGAGACCCAGTACTTC
TRBV5-1,.,.,TRBJ2-5,CASSWARENQETQYF,TGCGCCAGCAGCTGGGCCCGGGAAAACCAAGAGACCCAGTACTTC
TRBV9,.,.,TRBJ1-2,CASSPQGNYGYTF,TGTGCCAGCAGCCCCCAGGGAAACTATGGCTACACCTTC
TRBV2,.,TRBD1,TRBJ1-1,CASMGQRNTEAFF,TGTGCCAGCATGGGACAGAGGAACACTGAAGCTTTCTTT
TRBV5-1,.,.,TRBJ1-1,CASSLYGRDTEAFF,TGCGCCAGCAGCTTGTACGGCAGGGACACTGAAGCTTTCTTT
TRBV11-3,.,TRBD1,TRBJ2-2,CASSQDRGRTGELFF,TGTGCCAGCAGCCAAGACAGGGGTCGAACCGGGGAGCTGTTTTTT
TRBV9,once,TRBD2,TRBJ2-7,CASSTQSGSGNEQYF,TGTGCCAGCAGCACCCAAAGCGGGAGTGGGAACGAGCAGTACTTC
TRBV6-2/TRBV6-3,.,.,TRBJ2-1,CASSYPTSGTPYNEQFF,TGTGCCAGCAGTTACCCTACCAGCGGGACACCCTACAATGAGCAGTTCTTC
TRBV18,.,TRBD1,TRBJ1-5,CASSPVQGDQPQHF,TGTGCCAGCTCACCGGTACAGGGGGACCAGCCCCAGCATTTT
TRBV9,.,TRBD1,TRBJ2-5,CASSVTLGDRGRQETQYF,TGTGCCAGCAGCGTAACTTTAGGGGACAGGGGGCGACAAGAGACCCAGTACTTC